The 13 T cell receptor beta chains given below trace back to one sample, sequenced in a study of human T cells and chemical hapten exposure. From the RACE reads, TCRdb called clonotypes with MiXCR, one entry per CDR3 protein. The data hold approximately 75,000 distinct CDR3 sequences, with 7.5% to 9.5% observed a single time. The time point denotes: patch test 2, 6 weeks after DPC sensitization. The treatment denotes: therapeutic diphenylcyclopropenone sensitization with weekly scalp DPC. The sample consisted of whole blood, taken in connection with sensitization to the hapten diphenylcyclopropenone (DPC). The receptor set was obtained from a woman aged 50 to 60 with alopecia areata. Some clones in this sample may be carry-over from other donors' samples.

The sample holds many counts of this clonotype. V is TRBV3-1 and J is TRBJ2-3, with TRBD2 matching over 10 bases. Losses at the gene ends were 0 bases for V and 4 bases for J; bases not matched to a gene: 7. CDR1 is LGHDT, CDR2 YNNKEL, per germline (reference sequence). The CDR3 has 17 residues. The CDR3, as DNA: TGTGCCAGCAGCCAAGAGGAAGCGGGGGGGAGGGCAGATACGCAGTATTTT. Encoded protein: CASSQEEAGGRADTQYF.

This chain links TRBV6-2 or TRBV6-3 with TRBJ2-7, with a tentative D call TRBD1 (6 bases). Germline CDR1 is MNHEY and CDR2 is SVGEGT. The CDR3 sequence is 12 residues long. The ends were cut back, 11 bases at V and 0 bases at J, with 11 bases in the middle. The CDR3 nucleotides are TGTGCCGCCGGACAGAGCTCCTACGAGCAGTACTTC. Translating gives CAAGQSSYEQYF.

This clonotype was found a few times. V is TRBV5-1 and J is TRBJ2-7, with TRBD1 as a possible D gene (5 bases). CDR3 length: 13 residues. Germline V gene lookup returns CDR1 SGHRS and CDR2 YFSETQ. Trimming shortened V by 2 bases and J by 5 bases, and 11 bases separated the two germline ends. The CDR3 here is CASSFIPGNEQYF. The DNA for the CDR3 is TGCGCCAGCAGCTTCATTCCAGGGAACGAGCAGTACTTC.

CDR3 residues: CSVDQRAEAFF. In DNA form, the CDR3 reads TGCAGCGTTGATCAGAGGGCTGAAGCTTTCTTT. The chain uses TRBV29-1 and TRBJ1-1; no clear D gene. Germline V gene data show CDR1 as SQVTM and CDR2 as ANQGSEA. V was trimmed by 3 bases and J by 6 bases, leaving 8 bases between them. The CDR3 totals 11 residues.

This clonotype came up many times. The chain couples TRBV5-6 to TRBJ1-1, with D possibly TRBD1 on 5 matching bases. The CDR3 length is 12 residues. In germline, CDR1 is SGHDT, CDR2 YYEEEE. The V gene lost 3 bases and the J gene lost 5 bases, with 8 bases spanning the gap. CDR3 bases: TGTGCCAGCAGCTGGGGGGAGACTGAAGCTTTCTTT. Encoded protein: CASSWGETEAFF. The full variable domain, in which reference TRBV5-6 and TRBJ1-1 provide the parts outside the CDR3, is DAGVTQSPTHLIKTRGQQVTLRCSPKSGHDTVSWYQQALGQGPQFIFQYYEEEERQRGNFPDRFSGHQFPNYSSELNVNALLLGDSALYLCASSWGETEAFFGQGTRLTVV.

This clonotype was counted ten times or more. The chain employs TRBV28 and TRBJ2-2; no firm D call. Per the germline V gene, CDR1 is MDHEN and CDR2 is SYDVKM. The CDR3 totals 14 residues. V lost 4 bases and J lost 2, with 8 bases in between. The CDR3 spells CASSWAQNTGELFF. The CDR3 DNA sequence: TGTGCCAGCAGTTGGGCACAAAACACCGGGGAGCTGTTTTTT.

This clonotype was recorded a few times. The gene calls are TRBV30 and TRBJ1-1, with D perhaps matching TRBD1 (6 bases). Looked up from germline, CDR1 is GTSNPN and CDR2 is SVGIG (reference sequence). V was clipped by 3 bases and J by 3 bases, with 11 bases between them. This CDR3 is built from 13 residues. The CDR3 here is CAWSVTGYTEAFF. Written as DNA, the CDR3 is TGTGCCTGGAGCGTTACAGGGTACACTGAAGCTTTCTTT.

The V call is TRBV18, the J call TRBJ2-1; 9 bases fit TRBD2. The CDR3 covers 17 residues. Germline V gene data show CDR1 as KGHSH and CDR2 as LQKENI. The J segment lost 5 bases and the V segment lost 0 bases, leaving 8 bases of the junction unmatched. DNA for the CDR3: TGTGCCAGCTCACCACCGCTTAGACTAGCGGTTAACAATGAGCAGTTCTTC. It specifies CASSPPLRLAVNNEQFF.

The rearrangement links TRBV5-1 to TRBJ1-5; possible D gene TRBD1, 5 bases. There are 15 residues in the CDR3. With 0 bases removed from V and 3 bases from J, the gap between germline ends came to 10 bases. Germline values: CDR1 SGHRS, CDR2 YFSETQ. The CDR3 DNA sequence: TGCGCCAGCAGCTTGGGCGGGACCGTCAATCAGCCCCAGCATTTT. Amino acids: CASSLGGTVNQPQHF. Based on the CDR3 plus reference TRBV5-1 and TRBJ1-5, the full variable domain is KAGVTQTPRYLIKTRGQQVTLSCSPISGHRSVSWYQQTPGQGLQFLFEYFSETQRNKGNFPGRFSGRQFSNSRSEMNVSTLELGDSALYLCASSLGGTVNQPQHFGDGTRLSIL.

This clonotype occurred a few times. This chain links TRBV27 with TRBJ2-3, with TRBD2 identical over 11 bases. CDR3 size: 17 residues. V lost 3 bases, J lost 4 bases, and 9 bases stayed unmatched. Germline CDR1 MNHEY, CDR2 SMNVEV (reference sequence). CDR3 in amino acids: CASSFSTLAGGADTQYF. Written as DNA, the CDR3 is TGTGCCAGCAGTTTTTCCACCCTAGCGGGAGGTGCAGATACGCAGTATTTT.

CDR3 in DNA: TGCAGTGCCCCCGACAGGGGGCCGAATCAGCCCCAGCATTTT. It specifies CSAPDRGPNQPQHF. This rearrangement joins TRBV20-1 to TRBJ1-5; the match to TRBD1 covers 10 bases. The CDR3 is made up of 14 amino acids. J lost 4 bases, V lost 6 bases, and 6 bases had no gene match. Germline lookup yields CDR1 DFQATT and CDR2 SNEGSKA (reference sequence).

This chain uses TRBV6-5 with TRBJ2-3, with TRBD1 identical over 8 bases. Germline V gene lookup returns CDR1 MNHEY and CDR2 SVGAGI. The CDR3 has 15 residues. The J segment lost 0 bases and the V segment lost 4 bases, leaving 3 bases of the junction unmatched. The CDR3 protein is CASSSRGHSTDTQYF. The DNA of the CDR3 is TGTGCCAGCAGTTCCAGGGGGCATAGCACAGATACGCAGTATTTT.

The chain combines TRBV12-3 or TRBV12-4 with TRBJ2-3; no reliable D call. The ends were cut back, 9 bases at V and 0 bases at J, with 7 bases in the middle. The CDR3 length is 12 residues. The CDR3 nucleotides read TGTGCCAGTGGTCGGAGCACAGATACGCAGTATTTT. Encoded protein: CASGRSTDTQYF.